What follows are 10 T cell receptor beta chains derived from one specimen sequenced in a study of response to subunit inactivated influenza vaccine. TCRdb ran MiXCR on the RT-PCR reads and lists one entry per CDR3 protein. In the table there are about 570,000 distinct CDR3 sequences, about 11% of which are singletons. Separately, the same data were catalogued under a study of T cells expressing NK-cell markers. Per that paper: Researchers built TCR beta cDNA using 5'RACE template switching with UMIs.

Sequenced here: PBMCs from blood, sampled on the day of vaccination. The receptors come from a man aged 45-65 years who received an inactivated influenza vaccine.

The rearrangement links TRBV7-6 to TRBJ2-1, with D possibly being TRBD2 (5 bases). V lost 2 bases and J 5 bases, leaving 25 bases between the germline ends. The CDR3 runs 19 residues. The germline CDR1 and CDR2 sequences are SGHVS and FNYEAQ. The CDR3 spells CASSLYGFGVGNFNNEQFF. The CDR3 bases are TGTGCCAGCAGCTTATATGGTTTCGGGGTGGGCAACTTTAACAATGAGCAGTTCTTC. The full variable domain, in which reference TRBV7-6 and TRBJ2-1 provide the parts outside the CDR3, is GAGVSQSPRYKVTKRGQDVALRCDPISGHVSLYWYRQALGQGPEFLTYFNYEAQQDKSGLPNDRFSAERPEGSISTLTIQRTEQRDSAMYRCASSLYGFGVGNFNNEQFFGPGTRLTVL.

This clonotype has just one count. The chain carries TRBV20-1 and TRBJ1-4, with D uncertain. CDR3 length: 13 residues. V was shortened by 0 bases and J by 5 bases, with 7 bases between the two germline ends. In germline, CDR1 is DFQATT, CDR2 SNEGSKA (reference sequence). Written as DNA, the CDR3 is TGCAGTGCTAGAGACACAAAGAATGAAAAACTGTTTTTT. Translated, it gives CSARDTKNEKLFF.

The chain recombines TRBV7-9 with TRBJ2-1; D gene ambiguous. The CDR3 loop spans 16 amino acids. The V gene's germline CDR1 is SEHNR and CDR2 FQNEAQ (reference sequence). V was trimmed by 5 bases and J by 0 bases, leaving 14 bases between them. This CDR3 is CASSPLVYFSYNEQFF. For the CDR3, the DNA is TGTGCCAGCAGCCCTTTGGTGTATTTCTCCTACAATGAGCAGTTCTTC.

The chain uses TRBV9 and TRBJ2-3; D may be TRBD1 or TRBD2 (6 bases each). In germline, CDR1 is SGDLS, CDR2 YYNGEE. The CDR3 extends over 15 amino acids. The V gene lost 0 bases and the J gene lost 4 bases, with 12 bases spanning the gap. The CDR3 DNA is TGTGCCAGCAGCGTAGGAGGGGGGTTCCCAGATACGCAGTATTTT. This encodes CASSVGGGFPDTQYF.

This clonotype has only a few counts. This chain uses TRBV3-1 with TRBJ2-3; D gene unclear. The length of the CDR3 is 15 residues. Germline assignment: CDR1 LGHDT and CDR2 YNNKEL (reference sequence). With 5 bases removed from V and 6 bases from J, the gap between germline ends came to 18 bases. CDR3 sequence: CASSKGPLGSDTQYF. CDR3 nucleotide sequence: TGTGCCAGCAGCAAAGGGCCCCTCGGATCCGATACGCAGTATTTT.

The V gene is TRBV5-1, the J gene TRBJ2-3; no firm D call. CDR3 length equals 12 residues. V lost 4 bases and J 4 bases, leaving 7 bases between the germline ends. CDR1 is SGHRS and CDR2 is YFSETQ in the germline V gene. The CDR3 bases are TGCGCCAGCAGCAGGATCCCAGATACGCAGTATTTT. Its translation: CASSRIPDTQYF.

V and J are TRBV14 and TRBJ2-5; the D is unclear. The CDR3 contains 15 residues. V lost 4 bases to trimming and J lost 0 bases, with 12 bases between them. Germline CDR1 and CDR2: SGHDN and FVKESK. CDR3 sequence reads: CASSLLGRYQETQYF. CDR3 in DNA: TGTGCCAGCAGCCTATTAGGACGGTACCAAGAGACCCAGTACTTC. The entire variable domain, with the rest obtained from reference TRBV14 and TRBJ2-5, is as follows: EAGVTQFPSHSVIEKGQTVTLRCDPISGHDNLYWYRRVMGKEIKFLLHFVKESKQDESGMPNNRFLAERTGGTYSTLKVQPAELEDSGVYFCASSLLGRYQETQYFGPGTRLLVL.

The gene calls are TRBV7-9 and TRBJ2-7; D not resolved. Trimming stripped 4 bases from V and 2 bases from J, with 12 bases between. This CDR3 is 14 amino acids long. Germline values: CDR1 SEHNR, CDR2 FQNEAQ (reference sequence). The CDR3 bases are TGTGCCAGCAGCTCGACACTACGGGCCTACGAGCAGTACTTC. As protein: CASSSTLRAYEQYF.

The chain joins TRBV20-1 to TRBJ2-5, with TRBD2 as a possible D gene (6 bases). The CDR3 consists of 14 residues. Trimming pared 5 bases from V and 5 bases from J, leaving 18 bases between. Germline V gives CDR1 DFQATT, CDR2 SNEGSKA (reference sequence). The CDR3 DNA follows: TGCAGTGCTCCCGGGGGAAGGTGGCGGGAGACCCAGTACTTC. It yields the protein CSAPGGRWRETQYF.

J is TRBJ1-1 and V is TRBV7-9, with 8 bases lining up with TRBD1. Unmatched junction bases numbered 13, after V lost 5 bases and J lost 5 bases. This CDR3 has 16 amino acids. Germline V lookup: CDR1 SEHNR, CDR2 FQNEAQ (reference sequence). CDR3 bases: TGTGCCAGCAGCCCAACGGGGACAGGACGTATAACTGAAGCTTTCTTT. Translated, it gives CASSPTGTGRITEAFF.